Sequencing of this TCR beta chain was carried out in a study of radiotherapy plus CTLA-4 blockade in lung cancer. Whole-study context: Objective responses were recorded in over 15% of patients, with disease control recorded in 25% to 40%.

About this clone itself: Its antigen is still unknown.

The CDR3 is made up of 18 amino acids. CDR1 and CDR2 (germline): KGHSH, LQKENI. The trim removed 1 base at V and 2 bases at J, leaving 6 bases unmatched. Patients in the study, people with chemo-refractory metastatic non-small-cell lung cancer, received focal radiation plus ipilimumab CTLA-4 blockade. The data were produced by immunoSEQ multiplex PCR, yet TCRdb's version contains in-frame clones alone and is incomplete. Among about 73,000 clones listed, more than 75% were seen once. Study findings and constraints: Tumor-derived TCR clones expanded in blood after radiotherapy plus ipilimumab.

The TCR sequence derives from a human donor with non-small cell lung cancer that progressed on radiotherapy plus ipilimumab. This chain links TRBV18 with TRBJ2-6; 9 nucleotides agree with TRBD2. Sequencing was performed on peripheral blood, taken from a patient treated with radiotherapy plus ipilimumab. CDR3 sequence: CASSPLPSGTTGANVLTF. CDR3 nucleotide sequence: TGTGCCAGCTCACCACTGCCTAGCGGGACGACTGGGGCCAACGTCCTGACTTTC.